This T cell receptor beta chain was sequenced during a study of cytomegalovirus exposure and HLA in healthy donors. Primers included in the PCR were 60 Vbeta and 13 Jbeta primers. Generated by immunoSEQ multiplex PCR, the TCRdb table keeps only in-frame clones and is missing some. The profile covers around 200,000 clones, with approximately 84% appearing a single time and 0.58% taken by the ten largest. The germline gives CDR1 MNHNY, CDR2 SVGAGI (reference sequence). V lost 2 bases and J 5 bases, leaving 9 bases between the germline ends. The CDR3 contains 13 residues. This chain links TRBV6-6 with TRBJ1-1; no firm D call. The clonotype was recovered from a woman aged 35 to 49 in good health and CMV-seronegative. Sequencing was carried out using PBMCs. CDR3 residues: CASSYIGETEAFF. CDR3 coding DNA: TGTGCCAGCAGTTACATCGGTGAGACTGAAGCTTTCTTT.